Reported below is one TCR beta chain. These data belong to a study of shared clonotypes between healthy human individuals. The overall study: The donor pool was made up of a couple of women and a few men aged 18 to 49. Per-donor plates numbered three CD4 naive, three CD4 memory, two CD8 naive and one CD8 memory.

Germline CDR1 and CDR2: MNHEY and SMNVEV (reference sequence). The V gene lost 10 bases and the J gene lost 3 bases, with 13 bases spanning the gap. The CDR3 sequence is 13 residues long. The protocol was immunoSEQ multiplex PCR, while the TCRdb copy is restricted to in-frame clones and leaves out a portion. The sample has about 1.1 million clones; 70% to 80% are singletons. The sequence came from a man aged 18 to 30 in good health. Some clones in this sample may be carry-over from other donors' samples. This rearrangement joins TRBV27 to TRBJ1-3; tentatively, D is TRBD1 (5 bases). Sequencing was performed on memory CD4+ T cells from PBMCs. Subset: CD45RA-negative fraction. The CDR3 loop is CATLRGLGNTIYF. Here the CDR3 DNA reads TGTGCCACCCTAAGGGGCCTTGGAAACACCATATATTTT.